Only a few counts were recorded for the clone carrying this T cell receptor (beta chain). The target antigen is unknown. Researchers ran the PCR with 60 Vbeta and 13 Jbeta primers. Data came from immunoSEQ multiplex PCR; TCRdb stores just in-frame clones and leaves some out. The sample consists of about 160,000 clones, around 80% of them appearing once. V was pared by 3 bases and J by 10 bases, with 11 bases between. CDR3 length equals 12 residues. Germline CDR1 is SGHTA and CDR2 is FQGNSA. The data belong to a study of cytomegalovirus exposure and HLA in healthy donors. Whole-study results and caveats: A later analysis linked more than 15,000 TCR beta sequences to HLA alleles at 0.05 false discovery rate.

The sequence came from a male donor in good health and CMV-seropositive. This chain connects TRBV7-2 to TRBJ2-3; D gene ambiguous. Sequenced: PBMCs. The CDR3 here is CASSLRPAPQYF. The CDR3 DNA sequence: TGTGCCAGCAGCTTGAGGCCCGCTCCGCAGTATTTT.